Shown below are 26 T cell receptor beta chains from a single sample sequenced in a study of CD8 T cells in Susac syndrome. RNA in amounts of roughly 0.5 to 1 ug was reverse transcribed with random hexamers. TCRdb redid the calling of the immunoSEQ multiplex PCR reads with MiXCR, one entry per CDR3 protein. The table records about 85,000 distinct CDR3 sequences, 95% of them present only once. What was sequenced was CD8+ T cells from PBMCs. These receptor sequences come from a human donor with Susac syndrome.

V usage is TRBV6-4 and J usage is TRBJ2-1; D remains unclear. Trimming removed 4 bases from V and 9 bases from J, with 10 bases in between. Germline V gene data show CDR1 as MRHNA and CDR2 as SNTAGT. The CDR3 is 12 residues long. The CDR3 DNA follows: TGTGCCAGCAGTGCCCCTTTTGGTGAGCAGTTCTTC. This translates into CASSAPFGEQFF.

The chain couples TRBV20-1 to TRBJ2-3; 11 bases match TRBD2. After removal of 5 bases from V and 2 bases from J, the junction contained 9 bases not matched to a gene. CDR1 and CDR2 from the germline V gene are DFQATT and SNEGSKA (reference sequence). There are 16 residues in the CDR3. CDR3 residues: CSAVTDSGRVTDTQYF. The DNA for the CDR3 is TGCAGTGCTGTCACAGATAGCGGGAGGGTCACAGATACGCAGTATTTT.

The chain joins TRBV29-1 to TRBJ2-7; D possibly matches TRBD1 or TRBD2 (6 bases each). Germline V gives CDR1 SQVTM, CDR2 ANQGSEA. This CDR3 region has 12 residues. The V end lost 8 bases, the J end lost 2 bases, and 13 bases lay between the germline ends. CDR3 in amino acids: CSTLGGPYEQYF. The CDR3 DNA sequence: TGCAGCACACTCGGGGGCCCCTACGAGCAGTACTTC.

This sequence joins TRBV3-1 and TRBJ2-1; the match to TRBD2 covers 14 bases. CDR1 is LGHDT and CDR2 is YNNKEL in the germline V gene (reference sequence). J gave up 8 bases and V 4 bases, and 10 bases lay outside the gene matches. CDR3 length: 17 amino acids. The CDR3 DNA reads TGTGCCAGCAGCCTAAAACCGGGACTAGCGGGAGCCGATGAGCAGTTCTTC. Its protein product is CASSLKPGLAGADEQFF.

The chain has TRBV19 and TRBJ2-1; D unresolved. This CDR3 contains 16 residues. Germline V gene sequence: CDR1 LNHDA, CDR2 SQIVND (reference sequence). V lost 3 bases to trimming and J lost 0 bases, with 12 bases between them. The CDR3 region is CASSIRGFGSYNEQFF. The CDR3 DNA reads as TGTGCCAGTAGTATTAGAGGTTTCGGCTCCTACAATGAGCAGTTCTTC.

This clonotype came up once. This rearrangement joins TRBV7-9 to TRBJ2-1; D is unclear. The CDR3 is 15 residues long. Germline V gene data show CDR1 as SEHNR and CDR2 as FQNEAQ (reference sequence). V was clipped by 10 bases and J by 0 bases, with 16 bases between them. As DNA, the CDR3 is TGTGCCACGTCCCAATGGGGTGTCTCCTACAATGAGCAGTTCTTC. Protein product: CATSQWGVSYNEQFF.

This chain's CDR3 is CASSHPITEQFF. The CDR3 DNA sequence: TGCGCCAGCAGTCACCCCATCACTGAGCAGTTCTTC. The chain employs TRBV23-1 and TRBJ2-1; D remains unclear. TRBV23-1 is an open reading frame, and its role is uncertain. There are 12 residues in the CDR3. V lost 3 bases to trimming and J lost 9 bases, with 9 bases between them.

This chain joins TRBV4-2 and TRBJ2-2, with no clear D. V lost 8 bases, J lost 6 bases, and 7 bases lay in between. Per germline, CDR1 LGHNA and CDR2 YNFKEQ. The CDR3 is made up of 11 amino acids. CDR3 DNA: TGTGCCAGCTCGATCCCCGGGGAGCTGTTTTTT. It codes for CASSIPGELFF.

This sequence joins TRBV9 and TRBJ1-1; D remains unclear. V was shortened by 0 bases and J by 6 bases, with 9 bases between the two germline ends. The CDR3 contains 13 residues. The germline V gene encodes CDR1 SGDLS and CDR2 YYNGEE. Here the CDR3 reads CASSVGGYAEAFF. CDR3 bases: TGTGCCAGCAGCGTAGGTGGGTACGCTGAAGCTTTCTTT.

The chain links TRBV29-1 to TRBJ1-1, with D possibly TRBD1 on 6 matching bases. Trimming left V 3 bases short and J 1 base short, with 12 bases between. The V gene's germline CDR1 is SQVTM and CDR2 ANQGSEA. The CDR3 totals 14 residues. For the CDR3, the DNA is TGCAGCGTTGAGATTGGGGACACGAACACTGAAGCTTTCTTT. This translates into CSVEIGDTNTEAFF.

In nucleotides, the CDR3 is TGTGCCAGCTCACCACAAAGAAACACTGAAGCTTTCTTT. The encoded protein is CASSPQRNTEAFF. The chain joins TRBV18 to TRBJ1-1, with D hard to call. From germline, CDR1 is KGHSH and CDR2 LQKENI. Between the trimmed V and J ends, which lost 1 base and 2 bases, there was a span of 5 bases. This CDR3 contains 13 residues.

V usage is TRBV7-9 and J usage is TRBJ1-2, with TRBD1 identical over 7 bases. The J segment lost 8 bases and the V segment lost 5 bases, leaving 8 bases of the junction unmatched. The CDR3 is 13 residues long. In germline, CDR1 is SEHNR, CDR2 FQNEAQ (reference sequence). In DNA form, the CDR3 reads TGTGCCAGCAGCCCCCCGACAGGGATCGGCTACACCTTC. This encodes CASSPPTGIGYTF.

The V and J genes are TRBV5-1 and TRBJ2-7; D possibly corresponds to TRBD2 (5 bases). The V end lost 0 bases, the J end lost 0 bases, and 13 bases lay between the germline ends. The CDR3 runs to 16 residues. The germline gives CDR1 SGHRS, CDR2 YFSETQ. CDR3 in DNA: TGCGCCAGCAGCTTGGTAGCGACCCCGAGCTCCTACGAGCAGTACTTC. As protein: CASSLVATPSSYEQYF.

The chain uses TRBV7-8 and TRBJ1-1; maybe TRBD1 (5 bases). V shed 0 bases and J shed 1 base, with 6 bases lying between them. CDR3 length: 14 amino acids. Germline V gives CDR1 SGHVS, CDR2 FQNEAQ. CDR3 coding DNA: TGTGCCAGCAGCTTAGCCGGGGCGAACACTGAAGCTTTCTTT. It encodes CASSLAGANTEAFF. Filled out from reference TRBV7-8 and TRBJ1-1, the complete variable domain reads GAGVSQSPRYKVAKRGQDVALRCDPISGHVSLFWYQQALGQGPEFLTYFQNEAQLDKSGLPSDRFFAERPEGSVSTLKIQRTQQEDSAVYLCASSLAGANTEAFFGQGTRLTVV.

This chain links TRBV11-2 with TRBJ2-2, with D unclear. Germline V CDR1 and CDR2: SGHAT, FQNNGV. This CDR3 comprises 15 residues. Between the trimmed V and J ends, which lost 3 bases and 6 bases, there was a span of 14 bases. Written as DNA, the CDR3 is TGTGCCAGCAGCTTTGCGCCAGGTCGGGCCGGGGAGCTGTTTTTT. As protein: CASSFAPGRAGELFF.

V gene TRBV2 combines with J gene TRBJ2-1; D unclear. The CDR3 extends over 13 amino acids. Trimming pared 4 bases from V and 8 bases from J, leaving 12 bases between. Germline V CDR1 and CDR2: SNHLY, FYNNEI. CDR3 in amino acids: CASSVWPPDEQFF. CDR3 nucleotides: TGTGCCAGCAGTGTTTGGCCACCAGATGAGCAGTTCTTC.

This chain connects TRBV27 to TRBJ2-7; 8 nucleotides match TRBD2. Germline values: CDR1 MNHEY, CDR2 SMNVEV (reference sequence). With V trimmed by 5 bases and J by 3 bases, 12 bases remained unmatched. The CDR3 is 16 amino acids. The CDR3 sequence: CASSLQGSGSSYEQYF. For the CDR3, the DNA is TGTGCCAGCAGTCTCCAAGGGAGCGGGAGTAGCTACGAGCAGTACTTC.

The CDR3 DNA sequence: TGTGCCAGCACCTACTCCCTGATGGCAGAACAAGAGACCCAGTACTTC. Its protein product is CASTYSLMAEQETQYF. The chain recombines TRBV12-3 or TRBV12-4 with TRBJ2-5; D remains ambiguous. The length of the CDR3 is 16 residues. The germline V and J ends were trimmed by 7 bases and 2 bases, with 20 bases remaining between them.

This clonotype appeared a single time. The V call is TRBV6-5, the J call TRBJ1-1; D is unclear. CDR1 is MNHEY and CDR2 is SVGAGI in the germline V gene. The V end was cut by 2 bases, the J end by 3 bases, with 7 bases between. The CDR3 has 13 amino acids. The CDR3 DNA sequence: TGTGCCAGCAGTTACGGGAGAGACACTGAAGCTTTCTTT. Translated, it gives CASSYGRDTEAFF.

The chain joins TRBV5-1 to TRBJ2-7; D is uncertain. The CDR3 spans 13 residues. Germline values: CDR1 SGHRS, CDR2 YFSETQ. Trimming cost V 4 bases and J 5 bases, with 13 bases left between them. This CDR3 is CASSHAWVDEQYF. The CDR3 DNA follows: TGCGCCAGCAGCCATGCGTGGGTCGACGAGCAGTACTTC.

The gene calls are TRBV29-1 and TRBJ1-1; TRBD1 is a possible D gene (5 bases). Germline assignment: CDR1 SQVTM and CDR2 ANQGSEA. This CDR3 has 14 amino acids. Trimming pared 2 bases from V and 1 base from J, leaving 11 bases between. The CDR3 coding sequence is TGCAGCGTTGAACTAGCCCAGGGGAACACTGAAGCTTTCTTT. Its protein product is CSVELAQGNTEAFF.

The CDR3 DNA sequence: TGCGCCAGCAGCCAAGGGGCTAGCGGGCAACAAGAGACCCAGTACTTC. This translates into CASSQGASGQQETQYF. This chain connects TRBV4-1 to TRBJ2-5; 8 bases map to TRBD2. The CDR3 consists of 16 residues. With 1 base clipped from V and 2 bases from J, the junction kept 6 bases outside the gene matches. CDR1 and CDR2 from the germline V gene are MGHRA and YSYEKL.

The V call is TRBV19, the J call TRBJ2-2, with 7 bases fitting TRBD2. This CDR3 has 15 residues. J lost 3 bases, V lost 4 bases, and 5 bases had no gene match. CDR1 and CDR2 from the germline V gene are LNHDA and SQIVND (reference sequence). The CDR3 protein is CASSTAGMDTGELFF. The CDR3 nucleotides read TGTGCCAGTAGTACAGCGGGGATGGACACCGGGGAGCTGTTTTTT.

This chain connects TRBV20-1 to TRBJ2-7; D unresolved. Per the germline V gene, CDR1 is DFQATT and CDR2 is SNEGSKA (reference sequence). V shed 0 bases and J shed 5 bases, with 20 bases lying between them. This CDR3 has 16 residues. For the CDR3, the DNA is TGCAGTGCTAGAGATCGTAAGGGCCTCCAACCCCACGAGCAGTACTTC. It specifies CSARDRKGLQPHEQYF.

The chain joins TRBV30 to TRBJ2-3; the D is unclear. The CDR3 spans 13 residues. Trimming removed 4 bases at V and 1 base at J, with 9 bases between. Per germline, CDR1 GTSNPN and CDR2 SVGIG (reference sequence). The CDR3, as DNA: TGTGCCTGGATAATCGTACGCACAGATACGCAGTATTTT. This encodes CAWIIVRTDTQYF.

The chain joins TRBV6-2 or TRBV6-3 to TRBJ2-1, with unresolved D. The CDR3 has 13 residues. Germline lookup yields CDR1 MNHEY and CDR2 SVGEGT. Trimming left V 2 bases short and J 6 bases short, with 8 bases between. The CDR3 nucleotides are TGTGCCAGCAGTTACGGGTGGACCAATGAGCAGTTCTTC. Translated, it gives CASSYGWTNEQFF.